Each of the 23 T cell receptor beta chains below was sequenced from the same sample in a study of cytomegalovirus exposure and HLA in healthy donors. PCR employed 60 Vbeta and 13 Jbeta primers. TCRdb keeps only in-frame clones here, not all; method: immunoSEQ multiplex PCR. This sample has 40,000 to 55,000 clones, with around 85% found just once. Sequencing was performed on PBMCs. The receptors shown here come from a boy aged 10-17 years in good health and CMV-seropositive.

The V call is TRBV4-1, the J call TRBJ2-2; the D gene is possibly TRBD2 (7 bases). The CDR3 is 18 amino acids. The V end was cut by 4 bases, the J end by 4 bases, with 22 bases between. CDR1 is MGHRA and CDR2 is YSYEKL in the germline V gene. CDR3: CASSPAGLGGRRTGELFF. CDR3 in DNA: TGCGCCAGCAGCCCGGCGGGTCTGGGGGGGCGTCGCACCGGGGAGCTGTTTTTT.

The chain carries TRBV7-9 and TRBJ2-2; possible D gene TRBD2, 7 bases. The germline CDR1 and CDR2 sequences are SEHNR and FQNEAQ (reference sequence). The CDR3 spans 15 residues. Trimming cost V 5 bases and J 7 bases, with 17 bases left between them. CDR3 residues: CASSLRGGVDGELFF. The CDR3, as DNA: TGTGCCAGCAGCCTTAGGGGGGGCGTTGACGGGGAGCTGTTTTTT.

Written as DNA, the CDR3 is TGCGCCGGAAGTGACGGGGGCAATCAGCCCCAGCATTTT. Amino acids: CAGSDGGNQPQHF. The chain combines TRBV10-1 with TRBJ1-5; D not certain. CDR1 and CDR2 (germline): WNHNN, SYGVQD (reference sequence). There are 13 residues in the CDR3. V lost 11 bases and J 2 bases, leaving 13 bases between the germline ends.

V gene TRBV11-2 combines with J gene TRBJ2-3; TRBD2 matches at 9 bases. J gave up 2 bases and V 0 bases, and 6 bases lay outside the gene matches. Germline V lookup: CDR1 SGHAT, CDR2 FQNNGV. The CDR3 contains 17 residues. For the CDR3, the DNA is TGTGCCAGCAGCTTAGATCGGCAGCGGGGGGTCACAGATACGCAGTATTTT. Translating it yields CASSLDRQRGVTDTQYF.

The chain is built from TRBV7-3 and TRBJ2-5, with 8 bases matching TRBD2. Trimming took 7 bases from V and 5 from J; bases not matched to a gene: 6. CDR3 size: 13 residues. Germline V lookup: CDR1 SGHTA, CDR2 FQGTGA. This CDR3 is CASTLPGGETQYF. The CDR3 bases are TGTGCCAGCACTCTCCCGGGGGGGGAGACCCAGTACTTC.

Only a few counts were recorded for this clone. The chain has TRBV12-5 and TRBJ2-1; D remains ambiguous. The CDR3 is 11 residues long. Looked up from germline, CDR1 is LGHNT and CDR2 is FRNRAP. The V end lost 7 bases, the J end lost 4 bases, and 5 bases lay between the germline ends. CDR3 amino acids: CASDSYNEQFF. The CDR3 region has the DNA TGTGCTAGTGACTCGTACAATGAGCAGTTCTTC. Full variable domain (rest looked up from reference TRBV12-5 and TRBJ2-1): DARVTQTPRHKVTEMGQEVTMRCQPILGHNTVFWYRQTMMQGLELLAYFRNRAPLDDSGMPKDRFSAEMPDATLATLKIQPSEPRDSAVYFCASDSYNEQFFGPGTRLTVL.

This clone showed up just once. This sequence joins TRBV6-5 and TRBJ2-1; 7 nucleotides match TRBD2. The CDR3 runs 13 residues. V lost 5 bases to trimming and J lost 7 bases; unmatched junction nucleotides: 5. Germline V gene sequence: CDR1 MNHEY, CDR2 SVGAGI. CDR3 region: CASSVGLPNEQFF. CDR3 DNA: TGTGCCAGCAGTGTGGGACTACCTAATGAGCAGTTCTTC.

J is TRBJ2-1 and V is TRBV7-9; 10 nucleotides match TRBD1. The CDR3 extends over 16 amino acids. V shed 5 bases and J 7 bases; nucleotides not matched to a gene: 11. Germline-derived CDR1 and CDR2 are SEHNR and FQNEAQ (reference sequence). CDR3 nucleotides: TGTGCCAGCAGCCGACCCTGGGGACAGGGGATGAATGAGCAGTTCTTC. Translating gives CASSRPWGQGMNEQFF.

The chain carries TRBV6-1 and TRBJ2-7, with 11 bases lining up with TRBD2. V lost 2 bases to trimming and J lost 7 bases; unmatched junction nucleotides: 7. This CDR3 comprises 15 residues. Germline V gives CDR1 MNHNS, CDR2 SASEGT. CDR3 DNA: TGTGCCAGCAGTGAAACTAGCGGGGGACGGGGAGAGCAGTACTTC. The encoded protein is CASSETSGGRGEQYF.

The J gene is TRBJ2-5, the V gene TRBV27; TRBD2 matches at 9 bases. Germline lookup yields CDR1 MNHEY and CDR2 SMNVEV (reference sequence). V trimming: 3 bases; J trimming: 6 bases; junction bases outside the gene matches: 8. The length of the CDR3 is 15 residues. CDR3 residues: CASSFGLAGIKTQYF. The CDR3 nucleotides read TGTGCCAGCAGTTTTGGGCTAGCGGGGATTAAGACCCAGTACTTC.

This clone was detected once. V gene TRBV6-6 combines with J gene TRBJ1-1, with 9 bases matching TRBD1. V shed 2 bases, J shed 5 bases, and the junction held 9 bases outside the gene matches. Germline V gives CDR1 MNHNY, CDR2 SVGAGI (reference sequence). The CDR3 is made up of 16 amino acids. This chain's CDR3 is CASSYTGTGRLTEAFF. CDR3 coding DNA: TGTGCCAGCAGTTACACCGGGACAGGGAGATTAACTGAAGCTTTCTTT.

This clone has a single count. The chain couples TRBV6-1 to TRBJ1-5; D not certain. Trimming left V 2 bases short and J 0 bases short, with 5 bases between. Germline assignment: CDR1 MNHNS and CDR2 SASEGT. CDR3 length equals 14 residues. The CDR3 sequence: CASSEIYSNQPQHF. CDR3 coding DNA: TGTGCCAGCAGTGAAATCTATAGCAATCAGCCCCAGCATTTT.

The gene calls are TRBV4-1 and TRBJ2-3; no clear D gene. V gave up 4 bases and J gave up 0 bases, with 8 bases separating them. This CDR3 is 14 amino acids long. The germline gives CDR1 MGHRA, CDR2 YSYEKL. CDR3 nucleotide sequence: TGCGCCAGCAGCCCCCGGTCGAGCACAGATACGCAGTATTTT. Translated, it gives CASSPRSSTDTQYF.

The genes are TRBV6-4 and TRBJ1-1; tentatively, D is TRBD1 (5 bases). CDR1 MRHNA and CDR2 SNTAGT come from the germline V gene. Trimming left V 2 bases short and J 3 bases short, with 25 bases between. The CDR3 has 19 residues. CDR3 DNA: TGTGCCAGCAGTGACCGGACCGGAACGGGGGTGGAAGTGGACACTGAAGCTTTCTTT. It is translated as CASSDRTGTGVEVDTEAFF.

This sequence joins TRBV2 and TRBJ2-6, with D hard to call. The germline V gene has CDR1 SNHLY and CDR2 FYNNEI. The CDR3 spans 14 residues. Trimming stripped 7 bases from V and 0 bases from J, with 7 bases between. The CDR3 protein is CASTPLSGANVLTF. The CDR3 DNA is TGTGCCAGCACCCCCCTCTCTGGGGCCAACGTCCTGACTTTC.

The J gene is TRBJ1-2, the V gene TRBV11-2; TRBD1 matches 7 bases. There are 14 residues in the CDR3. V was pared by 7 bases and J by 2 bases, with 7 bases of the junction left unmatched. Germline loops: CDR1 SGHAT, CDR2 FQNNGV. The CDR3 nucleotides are TGTGCCAGCAACCTGGACAGGTTCAACTATGGCTACACCTTC. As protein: CASNLDRFNYGYTF.

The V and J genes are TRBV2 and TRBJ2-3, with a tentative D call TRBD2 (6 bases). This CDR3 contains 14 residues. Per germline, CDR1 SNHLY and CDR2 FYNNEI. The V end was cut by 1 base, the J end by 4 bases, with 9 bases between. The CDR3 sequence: CASSEGGVADTQYF. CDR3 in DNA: TGTGCCAGCAGTGAAGGGGGGGTTGCAGATACGCAGTATTTT.

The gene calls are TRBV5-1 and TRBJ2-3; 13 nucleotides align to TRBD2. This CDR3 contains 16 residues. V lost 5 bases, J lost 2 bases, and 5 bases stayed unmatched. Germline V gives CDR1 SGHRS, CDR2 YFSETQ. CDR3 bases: TGCGCCAGCAGGCGACTAGCGGGAGGCTACACAGATACGCAGTATTTT. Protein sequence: CASRRLAGGYTDTQYF.

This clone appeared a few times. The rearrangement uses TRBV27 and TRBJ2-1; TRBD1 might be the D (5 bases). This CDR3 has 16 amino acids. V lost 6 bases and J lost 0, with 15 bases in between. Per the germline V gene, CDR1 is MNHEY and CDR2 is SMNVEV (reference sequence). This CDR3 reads CASRHGAPSSYNEQFF. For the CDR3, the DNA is TGTGCCAGCAGACATGGGGCTCCCAGCTCCTACAATGAGCAGTTCTTC.

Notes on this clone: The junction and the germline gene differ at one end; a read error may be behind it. CDR3 sequence: CAITEDRGSPLHF. The CDR3 bases are TGTGCCATCACTGAGGACAGAGGTTCACCCCTCCACTTT. This chain joins TRBV10-3 and TRBJ1-6; maybe TRBD1 (6 bases). This CDR3 spans 13 amino acids. Per germline, CDR1 ENHRY and CDR2 SYGVKD.

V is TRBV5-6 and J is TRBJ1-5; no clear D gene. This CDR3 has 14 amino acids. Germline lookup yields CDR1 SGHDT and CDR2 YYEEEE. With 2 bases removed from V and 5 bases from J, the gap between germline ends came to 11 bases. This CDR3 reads CASSFGTPDQPQHF. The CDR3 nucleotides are TGTGCCAGCAGCTTTGGCACACCTGATCAGCCCCAGCATTTT.

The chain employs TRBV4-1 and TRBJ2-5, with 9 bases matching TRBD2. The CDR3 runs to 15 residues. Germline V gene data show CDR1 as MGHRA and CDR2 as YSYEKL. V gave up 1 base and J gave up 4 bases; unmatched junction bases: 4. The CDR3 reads CASSQGGGAGETQYF. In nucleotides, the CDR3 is TGCGCCAGCAGCCAAGGCGGGGGGGCCGGAGAGACCCAGTACTTC.

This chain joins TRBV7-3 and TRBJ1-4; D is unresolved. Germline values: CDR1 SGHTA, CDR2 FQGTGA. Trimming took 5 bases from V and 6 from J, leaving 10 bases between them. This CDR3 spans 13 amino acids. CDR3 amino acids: CASSQEPHEKLFF. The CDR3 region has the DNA TGTGCCAGCAGCCAGGAACCCCATGAAAAACTGTTTTTT.